This T cell receptor (beta chain) came from a study of breast tumors, draining lymph nodes, adjacent tissues. Study findings and constraints: That most tumor T cells come from lymph nodes remained unproven. Most tumor T cells seemingly derive from lymph node, then expand in tumor.

The V gene lost 1 base and the J gene lost 3 bases, with 13 bases spanning the gap. The CDR3 totals 16 residues. Germline assignment: CDR1 MGHRA and CDR2 YSYEKL. This clonotype came up many times. Its antigen is unidentified. From the multiplex PCR reads, TCRdb called clonotypes with MiXCR, one entry per CDR3 protein. Of over 60,000 distinct CDR3 sequences listed, 40% to 45% are singletons. This receptor was identified in a female donor with breast cancer. Some clones in this sample may be carry-over from other donors' samples. The sequenced sample consisted of breast tumor tissue. The rearrangement uses TRBV4-1 and TRBJ2-1; D may be TRBD2 (5 bases). For the CDR3, the DNA is TGCGCCAGCAGCCAAGTCCTGAGCGGAGGCTACAATGAGCAGTTCTTC. Protein sequence: CASSQVLSGGYNEQFF.